The present TCR beta chain was sequenced within a study of early T cells in non-severe SARS-CoV-2 infection. Across the study: Chains were unpaired, as sequencing was done on bulk RNA from unsorted whole blood.

Study observations and caveats: Lookups in VDJdb leaned toward anti-spike CD8 responses and missed private and CD4 specificities.

Individual cDNA molecules received unique molecular identifiers during library preparation. TCRdb passed the 5' RACE reads through MiXCR, listing each CDR3 protein once. The sample contains fewer than 40,000 distinct CDR3 sequences, about 3.8% of which appear only once. The germline V gene encodes CDR1 DFQATT and CDR2 SNEGSKA (reference sequence). V shed 3 bases and J 2 bases; nucleotides not matched to a gene: 0. This CDR3 is built from 14 residues. This clonotype was seen many times. Its target is unknown. The specimen was whole blood. The V and J genes are TRBV20-1 and TRBJ2-5; 13 bases map to TRBD2. This sequence originates from an adult who was a healthcare worker with PCR-confirmed SARS-CoV-2 infection or an uninfected control (not recorded which). CDR3 DNA sequence: TGCAGTGCTAGGGGACTAGCGGGGCAAGAGACCCAGTACTTC. Protein: CSARGLAGQETQYF.